These 14 T cell receptor beta chains were sequenced from one sample in a study of beta chain features in type 1 diabetes. The investigators reverse transcribed all of the isolated RNA, so they sequenced expressed TCRB transcripts. Sequencing was performed with immunoSEQ multiplex PCR; in TCRdb, only in-frame clones are kept and a portion is missing. The table lists some 270,000 clones, less than 15% of them singletons. Sequenced input: naive CD4+ T cells from blood. These receptors were taken from a middle-aged woman in good health.

The gene calls are TRBV9 and TRBJ2-5; TRBD2 agrees at 8 bases. From germline, CDR1 is SGDLS and CDR2 YYNGEE. V lost 7 bases, J lost 1 base, and 9 bases stayed unmatched. The CDR3 extends over 15 amino acids. This CDR3 reads CASSPRGDLQETQYF. CDR3 sequence (DNA): TGTGCCAGCTCCCCGCGGGGGGATCTCCAAGAGACCCAGTACTTC.

This clone was recorded a few times. The chain uses TRBV18 and TRBJ2-3; D unclear. Trimming stripped 2 bases from V and 4 bases from J, with 4 bases between. This CDR3 has 12 amino acids. CDR1 and CDR2 (germline): KGHSH, LQKENI. CDR3 nucleotides: TGTGCCAGCTCACCATCATCAGATACGCAGTATTTT. Protein: CASSPSSDTQYF.

This clone was seen a handful of times. V and J are TRBV5-1 and TRBJ2-1; 13 positions match TRBD2. J lost 7 bases, V lost 3 bases, and 1 base had no gene match. Germline CDR1 is SGHRS and CDR2 is YFSETQ. CDR3 length equals 14 residues. The CDR3 is CASSSGLAGNEQFF. The CDR3 coding sequence is TGCGCCAGCAGCTCGGGACTAGCGGGGAATGAGCAGTTCTTC. The full variable domain, in which reference TRBV5-1 and TRBJ2-1 provide the parts outside the CDR3, is KAGVTQTPRYLIKTRGQQVTLSCSPISGHRSVSWYQQTPGQGLQFLFEYFSETQRNKGNFPGRFSGRQFSNSRSEMNVSTLELGDSALYLCASSSGLAGNEQFFGPGTRLTVL.

J is TRBJ2-1 and V is TRBV5-1, with TRBD1 as a possible D gene (6 bases). Trimming removed 2 bases from V and 4 bases from J, with 13 bases in between. Per germline, CDR1 SGHRS and CDR2 YFSETQ. The CDR3 loop spans 15 amino acids. CDR3 amino acids: CASSLGQHPYNEQFF. Written as DNA, the CDR3 is TGCGCCAGCAGCTTAGGACAGCACCCGTACAATGAGCAGTTCTTC.

The CDR3 protein is CASRGQGGFNYGYTF. The CDR3 DNA is TGTGCCAGCAGAGGACAGGGCGGTTTTAACTATGGCTACACCTTC. J is TRBJ1-2 and V is TRBV27, with 8 bases aligning to TRBD1. The CDR3 sequence is 15 residues long. Losses at the gene ends were 6 bases for V and 1 base for J; bases not matched to a gene: 7. The V gene's germline CDR1 is MNHEY and CDR2 SMNVEV (reference sequence).

V gene TRBV18 combines with J gene TRBJ2-6; D might be TRBD1 (5 bases). V dropped 10 bases and J dropped 4 bases, with 11 bases sitting between them. Germline V gene lookup returns CDR1 KGHSH and CDR2 LQKENI. The CDR3 covers 13 residues. CDR3 in amino acids: CATTGAGANVLTF. The CDR3 nucleotides read TGTGCCACCACAGGAGCCGGGGCCAACGTCCTGACTTTC.

This clone appeared a few times. J is TRBJ1-1 and V is TRBV5-1; D might be TRBD1 (5 bases). V was clipped by 6 bases and J by 1 base, with 13 bases between them. This CDR3 comprises 14 residues. Germline CDR1 SGHRS, CDR2 YFSETQ. The CDR3: CASNQEGRNTEAFF. The CDR3 DNA sequence: TGCGCCAGCAACCAGGAGGGACGGAACACTGAAGCTTTCTTT.

This clone was seen a handful of times. The chain couples TRBV18 to TRBJ2-4; weak D call: TRBD2 (6 bases). Germline lookup yields CDR1 KGHSH and CDR2 LQKENI. CDR3 length: 15 residues. The V end lost 3 bases, the J end lost 1 base, and 10 bases lay between the germline ends. The CDR3 sequence is CASSPAGTAKNIQYF. The CDR3 nucleotides read TGTGCCAGCTCACCGGCGGGGACGGCCAAAAACATTCAGTACTTC.

This chain connects TRBV6-5 to TRBJ2-7; 12 bases fit TRBD1. V dropped 5 bases and J dropped 6; count of bases not matched to a gene: 5. Germline V gene lookup returns CDR1 MNHEY and CDR2 SVGAGI. The CDR3 contains 14 residues. The CDR3 DNA reads as TGTGCCAGCAGTGCCGGGACAGGGGGCACCGAGCAGTACTTC. As protein: CASSAGTGGTEQYF.

This clone showed up just a few times. The chain uses TRBV11-2 and TRBJ2-5, with TRBD1 as a possible D gene (6 bases). This CDR3 comprises 15 residues. V lost 4 bases and J lost 1, with 13 bases in between. The germline V gene has CDR1 SGHAT and CDR2 FQNNGV. The CDR3 here is CASSSNRAIQETQYF. CDR3 sequence (DNA): TGTGCCAGCAGCTCAAACAGGGCAATCCAAGAGACCCAGTACTTC. Full variable domain (rest looked up from reference TRBV11-2 and TRBJ2-5): EAGVAQSPRYKIIEKRQSVAFWCNPISGHATLYWYQQILGQGPKLLIQFQNNGVVDDSQLPKDRFSAERLKGVDSTLKIQPAKLEDSAVYLCASSSNRAIQETQYFGPGTRLLVL.

The gene calls are TRBV2 and TRBJ1-1; 7 bases map to TRBD1. V was clipped by 9 bases and J by 0 bases; unmatched bases: 4. The length of the CDR3 is 13 residues. Germline-derived CDR1 and CDR2 are SNHLY and FYNNEI. CDR3 amino acids: CASLQGMNTEAFF. CDR3 nucleotide sequence: TGTGCCAGTTTACAGGGGATGAACACTGAAGCTTTCTTT.

This clone was counted a few times. The V and J genes are TRBV6-1 and TRBJ2-1, with D perhaps matching TRBD1 (6 bases). Deletions cut 8 bases from V and 1 base from J, with 12 bases between. The CDR3 totals 14 residues. From germline, CDR1 is MNHNS and CDR2 SASEGT. Here the CDR3 DNA reads TGTGCCAGCGGCACAGGGTGGTCCTACAATGAGCAGTTCTTC. It is translated as CASGTGWSYNEQFF.

J is TRBJ2-5 and V is TRBV9; 10 bases match TRBD2. This CDR3 has 15 residues. Per germline, CDR1 SGDLS and CDR2 YYNGEE. The V gene end was trimmed by 4 bases and the J gene end by 5 bases; junction bases not matched to a gene: 8. Here the CDR3 DNA reads TGTGCCAGCAGCACAGCGGGGGGGCTGAGGGAGACCCAGTACTTC. Translation: CASSTAGGLRETQYF.

This clone was found a few times. This sequence joins TRBV27 and TRBJ2-1, with D possibly TRBD1 on 7 matching bases. This CDR3 comprises 15 residues. V was cut by 10 bases and J by 7 bases, with 23 bases left in between. Germline lookup yields CDR1 MNHEY and CDR2 SMNVEV (reference sequence). CDR3 sequence reads: CATYAGQSLGNEQFF. CDR3 DNA sequence: TGTGCCACCTACGCGGGACAGTCTTTGGGGAATGAGCAGTTCTTC.